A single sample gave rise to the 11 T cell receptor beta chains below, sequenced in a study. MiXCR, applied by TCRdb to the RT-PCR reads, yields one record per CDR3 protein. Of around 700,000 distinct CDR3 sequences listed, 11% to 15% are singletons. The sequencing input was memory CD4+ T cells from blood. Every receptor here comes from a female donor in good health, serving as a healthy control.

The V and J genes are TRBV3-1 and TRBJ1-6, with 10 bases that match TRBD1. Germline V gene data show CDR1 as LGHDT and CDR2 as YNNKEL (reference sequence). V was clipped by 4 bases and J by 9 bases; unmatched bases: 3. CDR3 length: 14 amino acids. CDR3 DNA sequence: TGTGCCAGCAGCCTCGGACAGGGGGTTTCACCCCTCCACTTT. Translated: CASSLGQGVSPLHF.

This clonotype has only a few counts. The CDR3 loop is CSGKVGTSSYEQYF. The CDR3 DNA follows: TGCAGTGGTAAGGTCGGGACCAGCTCCTACGAGCAGTACTTC. The V gene is TRBV20-1, the J gene TRBJ2-7; D may correspond to TRBD1 or TRBD2 (5 bases each). Germline CDR1 and CDR2: DFQATT and SNEGSKA (reference sequence). The CDR3 totals 14 residues. Deletions cut 7 bases from V and 0 bases from J, with 16 bases between.

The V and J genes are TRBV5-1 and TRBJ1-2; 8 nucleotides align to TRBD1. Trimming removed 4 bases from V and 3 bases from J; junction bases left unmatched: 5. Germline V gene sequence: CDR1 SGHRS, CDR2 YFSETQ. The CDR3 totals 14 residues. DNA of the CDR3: TGCGCCAGCAGCACAGCACAGGGGGACTATGGCTACACCTTC. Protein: CASSTAQGDYGYTF.

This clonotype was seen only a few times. The CDR3 coding sequence is TGTGCCAGCAGTGAGTCCGGGACTAGCGGGCACTACGAGCAGTACTTC. It encodes CASSESGTSGHYEQYF. The rearrangement joins TRBV25-1 to TRBJ2-7, with 12 bases matching TRBD2. The CDR3 is made up of 16 amino acids. CDR1 is MGHDK and CDR2 is SYGVNS in the germline V gene. J was trimmed by 3 bases and V by 3 bases; bases with no gene match: 6.

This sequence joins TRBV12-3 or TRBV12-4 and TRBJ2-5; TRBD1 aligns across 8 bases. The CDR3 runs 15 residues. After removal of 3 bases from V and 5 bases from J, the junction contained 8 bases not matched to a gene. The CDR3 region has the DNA TGTGCCAGCAGTTTCGGACAGGGAGTGGAGGAGACCCAGTACTTC. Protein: CASSFGQGVEETQYF.

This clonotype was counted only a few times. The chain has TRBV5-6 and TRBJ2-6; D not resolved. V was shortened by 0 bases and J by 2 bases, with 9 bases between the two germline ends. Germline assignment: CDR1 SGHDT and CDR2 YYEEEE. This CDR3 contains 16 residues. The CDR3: CASSLGQEAGANVLTF. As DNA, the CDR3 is TGTGCCAGCAGCTTGGGCCAGGAAGCTGGGGCCAACGTCCTGACTTTC.

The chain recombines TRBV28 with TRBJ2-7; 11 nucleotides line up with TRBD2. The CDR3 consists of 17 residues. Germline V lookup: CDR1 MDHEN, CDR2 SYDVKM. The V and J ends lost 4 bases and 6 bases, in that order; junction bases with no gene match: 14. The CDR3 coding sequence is TGTGCCAGCAGTTGGCCGACAGGGGGACTAGCGGTGCGCGAGCAGTACTTC. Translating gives CASSWPTGGLAVREQYF. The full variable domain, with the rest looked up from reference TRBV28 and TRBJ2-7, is DVKVTQSSRYLVKRTGEKVFLECVQDMDHENMFWYRQDPGLGLRLIYFSYDVKMKEKGDIPEGYSVSREKKERFSLILESASTNQTSMYLCASSWPTGGLAVREQYFGPGTRLTVT.

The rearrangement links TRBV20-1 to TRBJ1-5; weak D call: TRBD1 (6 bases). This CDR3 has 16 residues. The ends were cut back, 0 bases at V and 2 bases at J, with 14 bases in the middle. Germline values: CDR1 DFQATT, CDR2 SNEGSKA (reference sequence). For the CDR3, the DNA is TGCAGTGCTAGAGATATGGTGGGGGCCGGCAATCAGCCCCAGCATTTT. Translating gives CSARDMVGAGNQPQHF.

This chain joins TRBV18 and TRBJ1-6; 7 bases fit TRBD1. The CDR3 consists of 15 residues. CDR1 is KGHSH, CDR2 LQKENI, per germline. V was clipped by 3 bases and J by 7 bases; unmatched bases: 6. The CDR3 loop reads CASSPSGTANSPLHF. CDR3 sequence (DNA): TGTGCCAGCTCACCCTCCGGGACAGCCAATTCACCCCTCCACTTT.

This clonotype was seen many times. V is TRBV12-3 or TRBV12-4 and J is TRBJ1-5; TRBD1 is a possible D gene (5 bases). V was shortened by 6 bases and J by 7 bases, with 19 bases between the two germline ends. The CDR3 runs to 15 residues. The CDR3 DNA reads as TGTGCCAGCAGCTACGAGTCGGGGGTGCGCCAGCCCCAGCATTTT. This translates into CASSYESGVRQPQHF.

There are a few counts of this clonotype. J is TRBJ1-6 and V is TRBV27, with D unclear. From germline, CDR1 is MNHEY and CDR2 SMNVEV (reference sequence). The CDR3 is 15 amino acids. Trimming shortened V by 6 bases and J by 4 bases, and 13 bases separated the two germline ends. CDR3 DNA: TGTGCCAGCAGGGACGGTGATCCGTATAATTCACCCCTCCACTTT. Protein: CASRDGDPYNSPLHF.